The entry below describes one TCR beta chain. Germline V lookup: CDR1 MNHEY, CDR2 SMNVEV (reference sequence). V was shortened by 7 bases and J by 3 bases, with 7 bases between the two germline ends. The CDR3 runs 11 residues. This record belongs to a study of shared clonotypes between healthy human individuals. Assay used: immunoSEQ multiplex PCR; TCRdb lists only in-frame clones, some missing. The profile shows 950,000 to 1,100,000 clones, about 75% of them singletons. The chain has TRBV27 and TRBJ2-7; D may be TRBD2 (5 bases). The sample was memory CD4+ T cells sorted from blood. The subset: CD45RA-negative fraction. This clonotype was sampled from a man between 18 and 29 years old in good health. The CDR3: CASKDYYEQYF. CDR3 bases: TGTGCCAGCAAAGACTACTACGAGCAGTACTTC.